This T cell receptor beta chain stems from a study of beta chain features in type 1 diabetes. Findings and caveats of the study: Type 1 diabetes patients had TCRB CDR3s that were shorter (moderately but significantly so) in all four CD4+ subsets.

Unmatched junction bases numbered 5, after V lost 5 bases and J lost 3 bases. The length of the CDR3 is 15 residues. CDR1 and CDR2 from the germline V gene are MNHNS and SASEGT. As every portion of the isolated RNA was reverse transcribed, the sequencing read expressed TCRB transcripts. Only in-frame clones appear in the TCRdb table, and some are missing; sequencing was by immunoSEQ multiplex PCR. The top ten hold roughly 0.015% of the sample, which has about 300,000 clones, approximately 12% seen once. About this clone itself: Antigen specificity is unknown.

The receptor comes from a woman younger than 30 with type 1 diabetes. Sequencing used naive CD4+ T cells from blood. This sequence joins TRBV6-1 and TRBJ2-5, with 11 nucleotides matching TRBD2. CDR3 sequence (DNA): TGTGCCAGCAGTCGACAGACTAGCGGGAAAGAGACCCAGTACTTC. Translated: CASSRQTSGKETQYF.